What follows are 30 T cell receptor beta chains derived from one specimen sequenced in a study of T cells in Graves' hyperthyroidism and ophthalmopathy. The TCR beta CDR3 regions underwent amplification using RNA transcripts as the source. RT-PCR in the first round (using the HTBI primer set) targeted the TCR CDR3. Each CDR3 protein is one row after TCRdb ran MiXCR on the multiplex PCR reads. The sample gives roughly 750,000 distinct CDR3 sequences, over 15% of which show up once; approximately 8% is in the top ten. Input material: blood. The origin of the receptors is a man aged 18-30 years with Graves' hyperthyroidism.

The J gene is TRBJ2-5, the V gene TRBV10-3, with 14 bases aligning to TRBD2. V was pared by 5 bases and J by 6 bases, with 8 bases of the junction left unmatched. The CDR3 is made up of 16 amino acids. Germline lookup yields CDR1 ENHRY and CDR2 SYGVKD. In DNA form, the CDR3 reads TGTGCCATCAGTTTCTCGGGACTAGCGGGAGTAAAGACCCAGTACTTC. It yields the protein CAISFSGLAGVKTQYF.

In DNA form, the CDR3 reads TGCAGTGCTACAGCGGGAGCTCGAAGAGGCTACAATGAGCAGTTCTTC. The encoded protein is CSATAGARRGYNEQFF. This chain links TRBV20-1 with TRBJ2-1; TRBD2 matches 8 bases. Germline V gene data show CDR1 as DFQATT and CDR2 as SNEGSKA (reference sequence). This CDR3 contains 16 residues. V was pared by 4 bases and J by 3 bases, with 11 bases of the junction left unmatched.

This clonotype was seen at least ten times. V gene TRBV19 combines with J gene TRBJ1-1; 8 bases are shared with TRBD1. After removal of 9 bases from V and 5 bases from J, the junction contained 11 bases not matched to a gene. The CDR3 is 14 residues long. Germline loops: CDR1 LNHDA, CDR2 SQIVND (reference sequence). CDR3 in DNA: TGTGCCAGCTCAACTACAGGGGGGGGAACTGAAGCTTTCTTT. Translation: CASSTTGGGTEAFF.

This clonotype was recorded many times. V usage is TRBV28 and J usage is TRBJ2-7, with D hard to call. The germline V gene has CDR1 MDHEN and CDR2 SYDVKM. This CDR3 has 13 residues. V lost 5 bases and J lost 5, with 13 bases in between. The CDR3: CASSTPGFHEQYF. CDR3 nucleotide sequence: TGTGCCAGCAGTACGCCAGGATTTCACGAGCAGTACTTC.

This clonotype came up many times. The rearrangement joins TRBV30 to TRBJ2-2; the D is unclear. Germline V lookup: CDR1 GTSNPN, CDR2 SVGIG (reference sequence). The CDR3 runs to 12 residues. Trimming removed 4 bases from V and 8 bases from J, with 11 bases in between. CDR3 in DNA: TGTGCCTGGAACGGTGTTGCGGGGGAGCTGTTTTTT. Translation: CAWNGVAGELFF.

This rearrangement joins TRBV28 to TRBJ2-2; D unresolved. Trimming removed 3 bases at V and 5 bases at J, with 10 bases between. Germline lookup yields CDR1 MDHEN and CDR2 SYDVKM. The CDR3 contains 14 residues. CDR3 region: CASSFGQHTGELFF. In nucleotides, the CDR3 is TGTGCCAGCAGTTTTGGGCAGCATACCGGGGAGCTGTTTTTT.

V gene TRBV20-1 combines with J gene TRBJ1-2; the match to TRBD1 covers 7 bases. Germline lookup yields CDR1 DFQATT and CDR2 SNEGSKA (reference sequence). V was pared by 5 bases and J by 5 bases, with 11 bases of the junction left unmatched. The CDR3 is made up of 14 amino acids. The chain's CDR3 is CSALKRAGGYGYTF. Here the CDR3 DNA reads TGCAGTGCTCTAAAGAGGGCAGGGGGGTATGGCTACACCTTC.

The V gene is TRBV29-1, the J gene TRBJ1-2; no reliable D call. V was trimmed by 3 bases and J by 5 bases, leaving 10 bases between them. The CDR3 loop spans 12 amino acids. Germline-derived CDR1 and CDR2 are SQVTM and ANQGSEA. Written as DNA, the CDR3 is TGCAGCGTTGAGGAAGGGTTATATGGCTACACCTTC. Protein sequence: CSVEEGLYGYTF.

This clonotype was counted only a few times. This chain links TRBV19 with TRBJ2-4; weak D call: TRBD1 (6 bases). Germline loops: CDR1 LNHDA, CDR2 SQIVND (reference sequence). The CDR3 loop spans 13 amino acids. Between the trimmed V and J ends, which lost 4 bases and 7 bases, there was a span of 11 bases. The CDR3 DNA reads TGTGCCAGTAGTACCGGACAGAACAACATTCAGTACTTC. Translating gives CASSTGQNNIQYF.

This clonotype was observed a handful of times. The J gene is TRBJ2-7, the V gene TRBV20-1, with 10 nucleotides matching TRBD2. The V gene's germline CDR1 is DFQATT and CDR2 SNEGSKA (reference sequence). J was trimmed by 3 bases and V by 6 bases; bases with no gene match: 8. The CDR3 contains 14 residues. CDR3 nucleotides: TGCAGTGCACCCCACCAGCGGGAGGGCTACGAGCAGTACTTC. Protein sequence: CSAPHQREGYEQYF.

The table lists this clonotype with many counts. The J gene is TRBJ2-7, the V gene TRBV20-1; weak D call: TRBD2 (5 bases). The CDR3 consists of 14 residues. CDR1 DFQATT and CDR2 SNEGSKA come from the germline V gene (reference sequence). V lost 3 bases and J 2 bases, leaving 14 bases between the germline ends. The CDR3 protein is CSASRLLVTYEQYF. The CDR3, as DNA: TGCAGTGCTAGTAGACTACTCGTTACCTACGAGCAGTACTTC.

There are a few counts of this clonotype. This rearrangement joins TRBV6-2 or TRBV6-3 to TRBJ2-7; a possible D gene is TRBD2 (5 bases). CDR3 length equals 14 residues. Looked up from germline, CDR1 is MNHEY and CDR2 is SVGEGT. V was shortened by 10 bases and J by 7 bases, with 23 bases between the two germline ends. CDR3 protein: CATRGGPTRTEQYF. The CDR3 nucleotides read TGTGCCACCCGAGGCGGGCCAACTCGTACGGAGCAGTACTTC.

The sample holds many counts of this clonotype. This chain joins TRBV7-9 and TRBJ2-7, with 9 nucleotides matching TRBD2. The CDR3 is made up of 14 amino acids. V was pared by 4 bases and J by 2 bases, with 3 bases of the junction left unmatched. Germline CDR1 is SEHNR and CDR2 is FQNEAQ (reference sequence). CDR3 loop: CASSSGLATYEQYF. In DNA form, the CDR3 reads TGTGCCAGCAGCTCGGGACTAGCCACCTACGAGCAGTACTTC.

A few counts support this clonotype. V and J are TRBV7-9 and TRBJ2-3; 7 positions agree with TRBD2. The germline CDR1 and CDR2 sequences are SEHNR and FQNEAQ (reference sequence). V trimming: 0 bases; J trimming: 2 bases; junction bases outside the gene matches: 8. This CDR3 has 17 amino acids. The CDR3 spells CASSLAPRLAYTDTQYF. The CDR3 DNA follows: TGTGCCAGCAGCTTAGCTCCGAGACTAGCCTACACAGATACGCAGTATTTT.

CDR3 residues: CASSPRRAGRVQETQYF. Here the CDR3 DNA reads TGTGCCAGCAGCCCCAGACGCGCCGGGAGGGTCCAAGAGACCCAGTACTTC. The gene calls are TRBV11-2 and TRBJ2-5; 8 nucleotides align to TRBD2. The CDR3 runs to 17 residues. Germline V gives CDR1 SGHAT, CDR2 FQNNGV. J gave up 1 base and V 5 bases, and 12 bases lay outside the gene matches. Drawing the rest from reference TRBV11-2 and TRBJ2-5, the complete variable domain is EAGVAQSPRYKIIEKRQSVAFWCNPISGHATLYWYQQILGQGPKLLIQFQNNGVVDDSQLPKDRFSAERLKGVDSTLKIQPAKLEDSAVYLCASSPRRAGRVQETQYFGPGTRLLVL.

In this sample, this clonotype turned up many times. V and J are TRBV4-3 and TRBJ2-3; D not resolved. There are 13 residues in the CDR3. Per the germline V gene, CDR1 is LGHNA and CDR2 is YSLEER. V was clipped by 0 bases and J by 10 bases, with 11 bases between them. This chain's CDR3 is CASSQDHTGPQYF. The CDR3 nucleotides read TGCGCCAGCAGCCAAGATCATACCGGGCCGCAGTATTTT.

A few counts support this clonotype. This chain connects TRBV5-8 to TRBJ2-3; TRBD2 agrees at 9 bases. The CDR3 runs 16 residues. Per the germline V gene, CDR1 is SGHTS and CDR2 is YDEGEE. J was trimmed by 6 bases and V by 4 bases; bases with no gene match: 12. CDR3 in amino acids: CASSRGTSRSLDTQYF. CDR3 bases: TGTGCCAGCAGCAGAGGGACTAGCCGGTCTTTGGATACGCAGTATTTT.

The sample holds many counts of this clonotype. This rearrangement joins TRBV27 to TRBJ2-1; D might be TRBD2 (5 bases). Between the trimmed V and J ends, which lost 3 bases and 2 bases, there was a span of 8 bases. Germline-derived CDR1 and CDR2 are MNHEY and SMNVEV (reference sequence). The CDR3 length is 14 residues. The DNA for the CDR3 is TGTGCCAGCAGTTTCAGCGGTACCTACAATGAGCAGTTCTTC. Its translation: CASSFSGTYNEQFF.

The chain joins TRBV29-1 to TRBJ2-1; D is undetermined. Trimming stripped 4 bases from V and 0 bases from J, with 16 bases between. The CDR3 loop spans 16 amino acids. Germline V gene sequence: CDR1 SQVTM, CDR2 ANQGSEA. CDR3 coding DNA: TGCAGCGTTGCCCTAGGTTGGCAAAGCTCCTACAATGAGCAGTTCTTC. Translated: CSVALGWQSSYNEQFF.

This clonotype was observed a handful of times. CDR3 loop: CASSQPAAGEQYF. DNA of the CDR3: TGTGCCAGCAGCCAGCCGGCCGCTGGCGAGCAGTACTTC. V usage is TRBV9 and J usage is TRBJ2-7; D remains unclear. The CDR3 runs to 13 residues. The V gene lost 4 bases and the J gene lost 6 bases, with 14 bases spanning the gap. Germline V gene lookup returns CDR1 SGDLS and CDR2 YYNGEE.

This sequence joins TRBV14 and TRBJ2-7; no clear D gene. CDR3 length: 15 residues. Germline CDR1 SGHDN, CDR2 FVKESK. The ends were cut back, 3 bases at V and 3 bases at J, with 15 bases in the middle. This CDR3 reads CASSHPRIGFYEQYF. CDR3 nucleotides: TGTGCCAGCAGCCACCCTAGGATCGGTTTCTACGAGCAGTACTTC.

This clonotype occurred many times. The chain links TRBV12-3 or TRBV12-4 to TRBJ2-7; 9 bases match TRBD1. The V segment lost 0 bases and the J segment 3 bases; nucleotides outside the gene matches: 3. This CDR3 has 15 amino acids. The CDR3 sequence is CASSLAGTGSYEQYF. CDR3 nucleotide sequence: TGTGCCAGCAGTTTAGCTGGGACAGGGAGCTACGAGCAGTACTTC.

Worth noting for this clonotype: A much larger clone sits a single nucleotide away, making a read error possible. The rearrangement links TRBV2 to TRBJ2-1, with D perhaps matching TRBD1 or TRBD2 (5 bases each). The CDR3 runs 12 residues. The V end lost 7 bases, the J end lost 11 bases, and 15 bases lay between the germline ends. The V gene's germline CDR1 is SNHLY and CDR2 FYNNEI. The CDR3 region has the DNA TGTGCCAGCAATGGCCAGACGGGGCAGCAGTTCTTC. It codes for CASNGQTGQQFF. Supplemented by reference TRBV2 and TRBJ2-1, the full variable domain reads EPEVTQTPSHQVTQMGQEVILRCVPISNHLYFYWYRQILGQKVEFLVSFYNNEISEKSEIFDDQFSVERPDGSNFTLKIRSTKLEDSAMYFCASNGQTGQQFFGPGTRLTVL.

This chain joins TRBV7-9 and TRBJ2-1; TRBD1 aligns across 11 bases. This CDR3 contains 15 residues. With V trimmed by 5 bases and J by 8 bases, 8 bases remained unmatched. In germline, CDR1 is SEHNR, CDR2 FQNEAQ (reference sequence). Here the CDR3 reads CASSTGTGGSDEQFF. As DNA, the CDR3 is TGTGCCAGCAGCACCGGGACAGGGGGTAGCGATGAGCAGTTCTTC.

This clonotype came up many times. The chain has TRBV28 and TRBJ2-7; TRBD2 aligns across 8 bases. The CDR3 contains 16 residues. Germline V lookup: CDR1 MDHEN, CDR2 SYDVKM. With 1 base clipped from V and 2 bases from J, the junction kept 7 bases outside the gene matches. As DNA, the CDR3 is TGTGCCAGCAGTTTATATTCCAGCGGGAGTCCCTACGAGCAGTACTTC. Protein product: CASSLYSSGSPYEQYF.

This chain connects TRBV7-9 to TRBJ2-1, with D uncertain. Trimming removed 2 bases at V and 9 bases at J, with 8 bases between. In germline, CDR1 is SEHNR, CDR2 FQNEAQ (reference sequence). The CDR3 runs 12 residues. For the CDR3, the DNA is TGTGCCAGCAGCTTAATAAGATTTGAGCAGTTCTTC. Its translation: CASSLIRFEQFF.

This clonotype showed up just a few times. The V call is TRBV5-5, the J call TRBJ2-7; D may be TRBD1 (5 bases). In germline, CDR1 is SGHKS, CDR2 YYEKEE (reference sequence). The CDR3 consists of 15 residues. V was trimmed by 0 bases and J by 5 bases, leaving 15 bases between them. The CDR3: CASSLVVLGRDEQYF. As DNA, the CDR3 is TGTGCCAGCAGCTTGGTTGTTCTAGGCAGGGACGAGCAGTACTTC.

The CDR3 region is CASSPLMGRGHEAFF. CDR3 DNA sequence: TGTGCCAGTAGTCCTCTAATGGGCAGGGGGCATGAAGCTTTCTTT. The chain uses TRBV19 and TRBJ1-1, with 8 nucleotides matching TRBD1. Per germline, CDR1 LNHDA and CDR2 SQIVND (reference sequence). V lost 5 bases to trimming and J lost 7 bases; unmatched junction nucleotides: 12. The CDR3 is 15 amino acids.

The chain links TRBV29-1 to TRBJ2-1, with D unclear. Trimming stripped 6 bases from V and 3 bases from J, with 12 bases between. CDR1 and CDR2 from the germline V gene are SQVTM and ANQGSEA. The CDR3 contains 13 residues. The CDR3 reads CSVTTSVYNEQFF. CDR3 nucleotides: TGCAGCGTAACTACCTCCGTCTACAATGAGCAGTTCTTC.

CDR3 bases: TGCGCCAGCAGCCAAGGGTCTAGCACAGATACGCAGTATTTT. Protein sequence: CASSQGSSTDTQYF. The V call is TRBV4-3, the J call TRBJ2-3; D remains unclear. This CDR3 contains 14 residues. Per the germline V gene, CDR1 is LGHNA and CDR2 is YSLEER. Deletions cut 1 base from V and 0 bases from J, with 5 bases between.